A single sample is the source of the 20 T cell receptor beta chains below, sequenced in a study of identical twins. MiXCR, run by TCRdb on the 5' RACE reads, gives a single entry per CDR3 protein. The top ten clones hold around 12% of a sample with 400,000 to 500,000 distinct CDR3 sequences, less than 20% of them seen once. The specimen sequenced was naive T cells sorted from blood. These receptors were obtained from a man between 45 and 60 years old in good health.

This sequence joins TRBV2 and TRBJ1-1; D not certain. This CDR3 is 14 amino acids long. Germline lookup yields CDR1 SNHLY and CDR2 FYNNEI. V lost 2 bases, J lost 2 bases, and 9 bases lay in between. CDR3 sequence reads: CASSEFRQNTEAFF. The CDR3 DNA is TGTGCCAGCAGTGAATTCAGGCAAAACACTGAAGCTTTCTTT.

The gene calls are TRBV5-1 and TRBJ2-1, with 9 bases that match TRBD2. With V trimmed by 7 bases and J by 9 bases, 5 bases remained unmatched. This CDR3 is 12 amino acids long. The germline V gene encodes CDR1 SGHRS and CDR2 YFSETQ. The CDR3 protein is CASLSGGGEQFF. CDR3 nucleotides: TGCGCCAGCCTTAGCGGGGGAGGTGAGCAGTTCTTC.

This clonotype was seen repeatedly, ten times or more. This rearrangement joins TRBV20-1 to TRBJ1-2, with D perhaps matching TRBD1 (6 bases). The V and J ends lost 3 bases and 4 bases respectively, with 15 bases between them. There are 14 residues in the CDR3. Per germline, CDR1 DFQATT and CDR2 SNEGSKA (reference sequence). The CDR3 sequence: CSASSRGRGYGYTF. The CDR3 DNA is TGCAGTGCTAGCTCCCGGGGGCGCGGCTATGGCTACACCTTC.

This clonotype was seen ten or more times. This CDR3 is CAISETSIYTQYF. The DNA of the CDR3 is TGTGCCATCAGTGAGACTAGCATATATACGCAGTATTTT. The rearrangement uses TRBV10-3 and TRBJ2-3; weak D call: TRBD2 (6 bases). This CDR3 region has 13 residues. V lost 2 bases and J lost 7, with 10 bases in between. Germline V gene data show CDR1 as ENHRY and CDR2 as SYGVKD.

This clonotype appeared a few times. The rearrangement links TRBV20-1 to TRBJ2-1, with D possibly TRBD1 on 6 matching bases. CDR3 length: 14 amino acids. Trimming removed 0 bases from V and 4 bases from J, with 10 bases in between. The V gene's germline CDR1 is DFQATT and CDR2 SNEGSKA (reference sequence). The CDR3 loop is CSARDDTGYNEQFF. CDR3 sequence (DNA): TGCAGTGCTAGAGATGATACAGGGTACAATGAGCAGTTCTTC.

This clonotype has only a few counts. DNA of the CDR3: TGTGCCAGCAAGGGGGGGGGGTATGAGCAGTTCTTC. Its translation: CASKGGGYEQFF. This chain links TRBV9 with TRBJ2-1; weak D call: TRBD2 (7 bases). The CDR3 consists of 12 residues. Germline values: CDR1 SGDLS, CDR2 YYNGEE. Between the trimmed V and J ends, which lost 6 bases and 8 bases, there was a span of 12 bases.

This clonotype was observed at least ten times. The CDR3 DNA is TGTGCCAGCAGCTCCCAGGGTGAGCAGTTCTTC. Amino acids: CASSSQGEQFF. V usage is TRBV7-3 and J usage is TRBJ2-1; possible D gene TRBD1, 5 bases. This CDR3 region has 11 residues. Trimming cost V 4 bases and J 9 bases, with 7 bases left between them. In germline, CDR1 is SGHTA, CDR2 FQGTGA.

In its sample, this clonotype was seen a few times. V is TRBV3-1 and J is TRBJ2-1; 8 nucleotides match TRBD2. Germline lookup yields CDR1 LGHDT and CDR2 YNNKEL (reference sequence). The trim removed 0 bases at V and 3 bases at J, leaving 1 base unmatched. The CDR3 totals 15 residues. CDR3 DNA: TGTGCCAGCAGCCAAGACAGCGGGGGCTACAATGAGCAGTTCTTC. It specifies CASSQDSGGYNEQFF.

This chain links TRBV20-1 with TRBJ2-7; 12 bases fit TRBD2. J lost 3 bases, V lost 3 bases, and 3 bases had no gene match. CDR1 DFQATT and CDR2 SNEGSKA come from the germline V gene (reference sequence). CDR3 length equals 14 residues. The CDR3 loop reads CSARASGGDYEQYF. The DNA for the CDR3 is TGCAGTGCTAGGGCTAGCGGGGGGGACTACGAGCAGTACTTC.

About this clonotype itself: A read error may explain this, as a much larger clone is one base away. This chain connects TRBV5-1 to TRBJ2-7; 9 nucleotides align to TRBD2. Germline V gives CDR1 SGHRS, CDR2 YFSETQ. Trimming at V came to 0 bases and at J to 4 bases, leaving 5 bases not matched to a gene. The CDR3 consists of 15 residues. The CDR3 region has the DNA TGCGCCAGCAGCTTGGCTAGCGGGAACCATTACGAGCAGTACTTC. Encoded protein: CASSLASGNHYEQYF.

This clonotype has at least ten counts. The V and J genes are TRBV20-1 and TRBJ2-7; 10 bases agree with TRBD2. J gave up 4 bases and V 1 base, and 7 bases lay outside the gene matches. This CDR3 region has 15 residues. The germline V gene has CDR1 DFQATT and CDR2 SNEGSKA (reference sequence). DNA of the CDR3: TGCAGTGCTAGAGCCCCTAGGGGACTAGCGTACGAGCAGTACTTC. This gives the protein CSARAPRGLAYEQYF.

This clonotype occurred many times. This chain links TRBV5-1 with TRBJ1-4; 10 bases line up with TRBD1. The CDR3 loop spans 18 amino acids. J was trimmed by 4 bases and V by 0 bases; bases with no gene match: 9. The germline gives CDR1 SGHRS, CDR2 YFSETQ. The CDR3: CASSLGSGTGAGNEKLFF. The CDR3 DNA follows: TGCGCCAGCAGCTTGGGATCCGGGACAGGGGCCGGTAATGAAAAACTGTTTTTT.

This clonotype was recorded many times. One end of the junction is discordant with germline, which a read error may explain. The genes are TRBV5-1 and TRBJ2-2, with D perhaps matching TRBD1 (6 bases). CDR1 SGHRS and CDR2 YFSETQ come from the germline V gene. CDR3 length equals 16 residues. The CDR3 here is CASSLAPGANTGELFF. CDR3 DNA sequence: TGCGCCAGCAGCTTGGCTCCAGGGGCGAATACCGGGGAGCTGTTTTTT.

This clonotype appeared a few times. A clone one base away is much larger, so this may be a read error. The gene calls are TRBV5-1 and TRBJ2-7, with 9 bases matching TRBD1. Germline V gives CDR1 SGHRS, CDR2 YFSETQ. V lost 0 bases to trimming and J lost 3 bases; unmatched junction nucleotides: 1. This CDR3 comprises 14 residues. Written as DNA, the CDR3 is TGCGCCAGCAGCTTGGAGGGACAGGGCTACGAGCAGTACTTC. Protein product: CASSLEGQGYEQYF.

V is TRBV7-3 and J is TRBJ1-1; D ambiguous. V was clipped by 0 bases and J by 5 bases, with 7 bases between them. The CDR3 has 13 residues. The germline V gene has CDR1 SGHTA and CDR2 FQGTGA. CDR3 DNA: TGTGCCAGCAGCTTAACGTTAGCGACTGAAGCTTTCTTT. Translating gives CASSLTLATEAFF.

In its sample, this clonotype was seen many times. The V gene is TRBV20-1, the J gene TRBJ1-5; 7 nucleotides align to TRBD1. CDR3 size: 13 residues. J gave up 4 bases and V 6 bases, and 6 bases lay outside the gene matches. The germline CDR1 and CDR2 sequences are DFQATT and SNEGSKA (reference sequence). CDR3 DNA: TGCAGTGCAAGACAGGGAGGAAATCAGCCCCAGCATTTT. Translating it yields CSARQGGNQPQHF.

The rearrangement links TRBV7-2 to TRBJ1-6; unclear D gene. V was cut by 3 bases and J by 10 bases, with 13 bases left in between. The CDR3 covers 14 residues. Looked up from germline, CDR1 is SGHTA and CDR2 is FQGNSA. CDR3 region: CASSFASSNSPLHF. CDR3 nucleotide sequence: TGTGCCAGCAGCTTCGCCAGTTCAAACTCACCCCTCCACTTT.

The rearrangement links TRBV6-5 to TRBJ2-7, with 7 bases aligning to TRBD2. V was pared by 0 bases and J by 3 bases, with 2 bases of the junction left unmatched. CDR3 length equals 14 residues. The germline V gene encodes CDR1 MNHEY and CDR2 SVGAGI. The CDR3 loop reads CASSYSASGYEQYF. The CDR3 DNA reads as TGTGCCAGCAGTTACTCGGCTAGCGGCTACGAGCAGTACTTC.

This clonotype showed up just a few times. This chain links TRBV4-3 with TRBJ2-2, with TRBD1 identical over 7 bases. CDR3 length: 15 residues. Germline V CDR1 and CDR2: LGHNA, YSLEER. J gave up 1 base and V 5 bases, and 4 bases lay outside the gene matches. CDR3 DNA sequence: TGCGCCAGCAGCAGGGACAGCTTGAACACCGGGGAGCTGTTTTTT. Its translation: CASSRDSLNTGELFF.

This chain joins TRBV7-2 and TRBJ2-1; 11 nucleotides agree with TRBD2. The CDR3 has 15 residues. Trimming took 4 bases from V and 4 from J; bases not matched to a gene: 3. Germline values: CDR1 SGHTA, CDR2 FQGNSA. The CDR3 loop is CASSSTSGVYNEQFF. The CDR3 DNA follows: TGTGCCAGCAGCTCGACTAGCGGGGTGTACAATGAGCAGTTCTTC.